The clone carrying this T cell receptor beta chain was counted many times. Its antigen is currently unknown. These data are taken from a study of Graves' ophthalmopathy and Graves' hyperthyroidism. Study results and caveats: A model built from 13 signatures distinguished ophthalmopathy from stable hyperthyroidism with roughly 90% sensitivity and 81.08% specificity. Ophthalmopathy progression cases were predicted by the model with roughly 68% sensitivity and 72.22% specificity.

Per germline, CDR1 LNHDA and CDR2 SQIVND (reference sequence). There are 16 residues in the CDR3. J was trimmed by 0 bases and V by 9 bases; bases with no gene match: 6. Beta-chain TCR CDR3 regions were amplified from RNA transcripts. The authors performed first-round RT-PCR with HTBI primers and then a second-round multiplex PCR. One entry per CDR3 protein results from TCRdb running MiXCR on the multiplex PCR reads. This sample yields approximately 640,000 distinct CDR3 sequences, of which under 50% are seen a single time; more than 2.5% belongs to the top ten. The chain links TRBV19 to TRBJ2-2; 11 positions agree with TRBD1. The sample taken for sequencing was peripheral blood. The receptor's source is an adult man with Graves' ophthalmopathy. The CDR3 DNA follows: TGTGCCAGCAGTGGACAGGGGGCATCGAACACCGGGGAGCTGTTTTTT. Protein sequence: CASSGQGASNTGELFF.